This T cell receptor beta chain is from a study of T cell responses to AZD1222 COVID-19 vaccine (dated by TCRdb to about 2021). At the level of the whole study: TCR sequencing was performed for approximately 240 trial participants, of whom about 210 were given two doses of AZD1222 and roughly 25 were given two doses of MenACWY control vaccine. Trial participants were enrolled by age into 18-55, 56-69 and 70-plus year subgroups, with approximately 150, 30 and 60 TCR-sequenced participants respectively.

On the study overall, not on this receptor specifically: Conclusions about previously exposed vaccinees are limited because only six or seven AZD1222 recipients were SARS-CoV-2 seropositive at baseline. Nearly half of unique spike-specific TCRs reportedly recognized epitopes outside regions mutated in the B.1.351 and B.1.1.7 variants. A significant rise in spike-specific TCR breadth and depth was observed after two AZD1222 doses relative to day 0 and relative to MenACWY recipients. The vaccine-associated CD4 TCRs covered the entire spike protein, and the dominant responses fell in regions 160-218 and 743-854. In the small 56-69-year group, the increase in depth fell short of significance, most likely because of low power. Participants were mostly white British and included more females than males, and it was suggested by the authors that clonal diversity may have been underestimated. Because no day 14 peak-response samples were available, the repertoires could be characterized only after the peak T cell response.

The time point label, read with the paper, signifies: about 28 days (+/-7) after the second vaccine dose. AZD1222 recipients with second doses at about 4 weeks or about 12 weeks were pooled, because spike-specific TCR depth and breadth did not differ between schedules. The vaccinee samples were drawn from two UK trials, COV001 and COV002, one of which was a single-blind randomized controlled phase 2/3 trial testing AZD1222 (ChAdOx1 nCoV-19) in healthy adults. For TCRbeta chain sequencing, PBMC samples from trial participants were taken at day 0 and at day 28 after the second dose. This clone is a singleton in its sample. Its antigen remains unidentified. It has no much larger one-base neighbor in the sample; base qualities were not kept. The CDR3 regions of human TCRbeta chains were analyzed by immunosequencing. In the authors' own workflow: TCRs in the repertoires were matched against a reference library of SARS-CoV-2-specific TCRs that had been generated with the MIRA antigen-specificity platform. Breadth meant the fraction of unique TCRs that were SARS-CoV-2-associated, whereas depth meant the fraction of total T cells that were SARS-CoV-2-associated. Using the MIRA data, every spike-specific TCR was mapped to the spike region that the TCR reacted to and assigned to either a CD4 or a CD8 class. Log10-transformed breadth and depth values were compared by one-way ANOVA with Sidak's multiple comparisons tests. TCRdb took this table from immuneACCESS and kept in-frame rearrangements with V and J called. Such tables lack part of the clones; where checked against another copy, unresolved V genes explain under half of the gap, and the rest is unexplained. Clone size and V and J calls were adopted from that table, with D and trimming inferred from the DNA. For this sample there are roughly 84,000 clones; approximately 85% appear just once. The ten most abundant clones make up about 12% of the sample.

The clonotype comes from an adult who received the AZD1222 COVID-19 vaccine. The sequencing here drew on peripheral blood, taken 28 days after the second AZD1222 dose.

Read as DNA, the sequence is TGTGCCAGCAGCTCCCTTGGGAATAGCAATCAGCCCCAGCATTTT. It translates as CASSSLGNSNQPQHF. Rearrangement joined TRBV7-2 to TRBJ1-5; no D gene is confidently identified. V is reduced by 4 bases and J by 0 bases, leaving a spacing of 10 bases between them. From its cysteine to its phenylalanine, the CDR3 spans 15 amino acids. Only the CDR3 DNA is retained, 45 bases long and in frame from the first base. CDR1 and CDR2 were assigned from the germline V gene as SGHTA and FQGNSA. The CDR3, completed at both ends by the reference TRBV7-2 and TRBJ1-5 genes, gives the full variable domain GAGVSQSPSNKVTEKGKDVELRCDPISGHTALYWYRQSLGQGLEFLIYFQGNSAPDKSGLPSDRFSAERTGGSVSTLTIQRTQQEDSAVYLCASSSLGNSNQPQHFGDGTRLSIL.